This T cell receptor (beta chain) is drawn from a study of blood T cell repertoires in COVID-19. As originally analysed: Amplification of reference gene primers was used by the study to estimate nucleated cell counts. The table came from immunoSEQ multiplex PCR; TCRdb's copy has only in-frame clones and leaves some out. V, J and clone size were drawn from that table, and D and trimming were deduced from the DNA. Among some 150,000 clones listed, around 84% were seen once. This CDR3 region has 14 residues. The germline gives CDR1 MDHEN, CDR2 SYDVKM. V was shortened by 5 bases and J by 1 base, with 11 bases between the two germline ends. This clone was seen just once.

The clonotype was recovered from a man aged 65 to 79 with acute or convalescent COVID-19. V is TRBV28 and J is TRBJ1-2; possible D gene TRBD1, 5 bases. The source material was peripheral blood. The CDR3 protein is CASSTGSFNYGYTF. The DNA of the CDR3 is TGTGCCAGCAGTACAGGAAGTTTTAACTATGGCTACACCTTC.